The rows below give T cell receptor beta chains drawn from one sample of a study of T cells after yellow fever vaccination. One entry per CDR3 protein results from TCRdb running MiXCR on the 5' RACE reads. The profile shows a few hundred thousand distinct CDR3 sequences, around 21% of them singletons. Sequences were derived from PBMCs, sampled 15 days after the yellow fever booster vaccination. These receptors all come from a man aged 25 to 40 who received the YFV17D yellow fever vaccine. Each CDR3 is given with its conserved first and last residue. The D gene is left open where the match is weak. The listing skips clone size in some rows; elsewhere it reads once, few, many or a size class.

CDR3 protein: CSARDEMGVAKNIQYF; CDR3 DNA: TGCAGTGCTAGAGATGAGATGGGGGTAGCCAAAAACATTCAGTACTTC; J gene: TRBJ2-4; D gene: .; V gene: TRBV20-1; clone size: .
CDR3 protein: CASSEQRGVDTQYF; CDR3 DNA: TGCGCCAGCAGTGAACAGCGGGGGGTGGATACGCAGTATTTT; J gene: TRBJ2-3; D gene: TRBD2; V gene: TRBV10-1; clone size: few
CDR3 protein: CSARAGTGELFF; CDR3 DNA: TGCAGTGCTAGAGCGGGTACCGGGGAGCTGTTTTTT; J gene: TRBJ2-2; D gene: .; V gene: TRBV20-1; clone size: few
CDR3 protein: CASTLDGRENTEAFF; CDR3 DNA: TGTGCCAGCACCCTAGACGGAAGGGAGAACACTGAAGCTTTCTTT; J gene: TRBJ1-1; D gene: .; V gene: TRBV6-9; clone size: .
CDR3 protein: CASSRTENEQFF; CDR3 DNA: TGTGCCAGCAGCCGGACTGAAAATGAGCAGTTCTTC; J gene: TRBJ2-1; D gene: .; V gene: TRBV7-2; clone size: many
CDR3 protein: CASSSTGQGDGYTF; CDR3 DNA: TGTGCCAGCAGTTCAACGGGACAGGGTGATGGCTACACCTTC; J gene: TRBJ1-2; D gene: TRBD1; V gene: TRBV12-3/TRBV12-4; clone size: few
CDR3 protein: CSVERQGSSYGYTF; CDR3 DNA: TGCAGCGTTGAGCGTCAGGGTTCCTCCTATGGCTACACCTTC; J gene: TRBJ1-2; D gene: .; V gene: TRBV29-1; clone size: .
CDR3 protein: CASSRLLAVTNNEQFF; CDR3 DNA: TGCGCCAGCAGCCGACTCTTAGCGGTAACAAACAATGAGCAGTTCTTC; J gene: TRBJ2-1; D gene: .; V gene: TRBV5-1; clone size: few
CDR3 protein: CASSKGGANTEAFF; CDR3 DNA: TGTGCCAGCAGCAAAGGGGGGGCAAACACTGAAGCTTTCTTT; J gene: TRBJ1-1; D gene: .; V gene: TRBV21-1; clone size: few
CDR3 protein: CSARLGSNQPQHF; CDR3 DNA: TGCAGTGCCAGGCTGGGTAGCAATCAGCCCCAGCATTTT; J gene: TRBJ1-5; D gene: .; V gene: TRBV20-1; clone size: few
CDR3 protein: CASSPAGVVNEQFF; CDR3 DNA: TGTGCCAGCAGCCCCGCGGGAGTGGTGAATGAGCAGTTCTTC; J gene: TRBJ2-1; D gene: TRBD2; V gene: TRBV14; clone size: .
CDR3 protein: CAISESPTNYEQYF; CDR3 DNA: TGTGCCATCAGTGAGTCGCCAACAAATTACGAGCAGTACTTC; J gene: TRBJ2-7; D gene: .; V gene: TRBV10-3; clone size: few
CDR3 protein: CASSQRHRGFTDTQYF; CDR3 DNA: TGTGCCAGCAGCCAACGGCACCGGGGATTCACAGATACGCAGTATTTT; J gene: TRBJ2-3; D gene: .; V gene: TRBV14; clone size: once
CDR3 protein: CASNRPNTGELFF; CDR3 DNA: TGTGCCAGCAACCGACCCAACACCGGGGAGCTGTTTTTT; J gene: TRBJ2-2; D gene: .; V gene: TRBV28; clone size: few
CDR3 protein: CAINRGGEQYF; CDR3 DNA: TGTGCCATCAACCGAGGGGGGGAGCAGTACTTC; J gene: TRBJ2-7; D gene: .; V gene: TRBV10-3; clone size: .
CDR3 protein: CASSVDSGAYEQYF; CDR3 DNA: TGCGCCAGCAGCGTAGACTCGGGGGCCTACGAGCAGTACTTC; J gene: TRBJ2-7; D gene: .; V gene: TRBV5-1; clone size: few
CDR3 protein: CSAAGTGGPDTQYF; CDR3 DNA: TGCAGTGCCGCCGGGACAGGGGGCCCAGATACGCAGTATTTT; J gene: TRBJ2-3; D gene: TRBD1; V gene: TRBV20-1; clone size: .
CDR3 protein: CASSLAPGTSGSAETQYF; CDR3 DNA: TGTGCCAGCAGCTTGGCGCCCGGGACTAGCGGGAGTGCGGAGACCCAGTACTTC; J gene: TRBJ2-5; D gene: TRBD2; V gene: TRBV7-6; clone size: few
CDR3 protein: CASSPRGQGYNEQFF; CDR3 DNA: TGTGCCAGCTCACCACGAGGACAGGGGTACAATGAGCAGTTCTTC; J gene: TRBJ2-1; D gene: TRBD1; V gene: TRBV18; clone size: few
CDR3 protein: CSVELAERYEQYF; CDR3 DNA: TGCAGCGTTGAGCTGGCGGAACGTTACGAGCAGTACTTC; J gene: TRBJ2-7; D gene: .; V gene: TRBV29-1; clone size: .
CDR3 protein: CASSLAPPSSYNEQFF; CDR3 DNA: TGCGCCAGCAGCTTGGCCCCCCCAAGCTCCTACAATGAGCAGTTCTTC; J gene: TRBJ2-1; D gene: .; V gene: TRBV5-1; clone size: few
CDR3 protein: CASSQAQGKSDTQYF; CDR3 DNA: TGCGCCAGCAGCCAAGCACAGGGGAAGTCAGATACGCAGTATTTT; J gene: TRBJ2-3; D gene: TRBD1; V gene: TRBV4-3; clone size: .
CDR3 protein: CASSYEGQSTEAFF; CDR3 DNA: TGCGCCAGCAGCTATGAAGGACAAAGCACTGAAGCTTTCTTT; J gene: TRBJ1-1; D gene: .; V gene: TRBV5-1; clone size: many
CDR3 protein: CAISELSIAGGYNEQFF; CDR3 DNA: TGTGCCATCAGTGAGTTGTCAATAGCGGGAGGCTACAATGAGCAGTTCTTC; J gene: TRBJ2-1; D gene: TRBD2; V gene: TRBV10-3; clone size: .
CDR3 protein: CASSSRRSRAYNEQFF; CDR3 DNA: TGCGCCAGCAGCTCCAGACGAAGCAGGGCTTACAATGAGCAGTTCTTC; J gene: TRBJ2-1; D gene: .; V gene: TRBV5-1; clone size: few
CDR3 protein: CASSFIQGARYNEQFF; CDR3 DNA: TGCGCCAGCAGCTTTATACAGGGGGCGCGTTACAATGAGCAGTTCTTC; J gene: TRBJ2-1; D gene: TRBD1; V gene: TRBV5-1; clone size: few
CDR3 protein: CASSLGEVPYNEQFF; CDR3 DNA: TGTGCCAGCAGTTTGGGTGAGGTCCCCTACAATGAGCAGTTCTTC; J gene: TRBJ2-1; D gene: .; V gene: TRBV27; clone size: few
CDR3 protein: CASSRQGFNQPQHF; CDR3 DNA: TGTGCCAGCAGCCGACAGGGCTTTAATCAGCCCCAGCATTTT; J gene: TRBJ1-5; D gene: TRBD1; V gene: TRBV6-1; clone size: many
CDR3 protein: CASSYRQREFSHIQYF; CDR3 DNA: TGTGCCAGCAGTTACCGTCAGCGGGAGTTCAGCCACATTCAGTACTTC; J gene: TRBJ2-4; D gene: TRBD2; V gene: TRBV6-2/TRBV6-3; clone size: .
CDR3 protein: CASRDWTVPSYEQYF; CDR3 DNA: TGTGCCAGCAGGGATTGGACCGTTCCCTCCTACGAGCAGTACTTC; J gene: TRBJ2-7; D gene: .; V gene: TRBV2; clone size: .
CDR3 protein: CASSSLQGPYTQYF; CDR3 DNA: TGTGCCAGCAGCTCCCTTCAGGGGCCATATACGCAGTATTTT; J gene: TRBJ2-3; D gene: .; V gene: TRBV7-2; clone size: few
CDR3 protein: CSARMGGGGTEAFF; CDR3 DNA: TGCAGTGCTAGAATGGGGGGGGGCGGCACTGAAGCTTTCTTT; J gene: TRBJ1-1; D gene: .; V gene: TRBV20-1; clone size: .
CDR3 protein: CASSLGQGSDEQYF; CDR3 DNA: TGTGCCAGCAGTCTCGGACAGGGCTCGGACGAGCAGTACTTC; J gene: TRBJ2-7; D gene: TRBD1; V gene: TRBV12-3/TRBV12-4; clone size: .
CDR3 protein: CASSLAGTVPNQPQHF; CDR3 DNA: TGTGCCAGCAGCTTAGCCGGGACAGTCCCCAATCAGCCCCAGCATTTT; J gene: TRBJ1-5; D gene: TRBD1; V gene: TRBV7-9; clone size: few
CDR3 protein: CASSDPATGYNEQFF; CDR3 DNA: TGTGCCAGCAGTGACCCCGCGACAGGCTACAATGAGCAGTTCTTC; J gene: TRBJ2-1; D gene: .; V gene: TRBV25-1; clone size: few
CDR3 protein: CSVGEGLGYGYTF; CDR3 DNA: TGCAGCGTTGGAGAGGGGTTAGGCTATGGCTACACCTTC; J gene: TRBJ1-2; D gene: .; V gene: TRBV29-1; clone size: .
CDR3 protein: CASRRSGRSTNTQYF; CDR3 DNA: TGTGCCAGCAGGCGAAGCGGGAGAAGTACAAATACGCAGTATTTT; J gene: TRBJ2-3; D gene: TRBD2; V gene: TRBV7-2; clone size: once
CDR3 protein: CSARSPLGDTQYF; CDR3 DNA: TGCAGTGCTCGATCTCCTCTGGGAGATACGCAGTATTTT; J gene: TRBJ2-3; D gene: .; V gene: TRBV20-1; clone size: few
CDR3 protein: CASSPQGPGAGEQYF; CDR3 DNA: TGTGCCAGCAGCCCCCAGGGCCCGGGAGCTGGCGAGCAGTACTTC; J gene: TRBJ2-7; D gene: .; V gene: TRBV7-2; clone size: few
CDR3 protein: CASSLAGDPGGELFF; CDR3 DNA: TGTGCCAGCAGCTTAGCGGGGGACCCAGGCGGGGAGCTGTTTTTT; J gene: TRBJ2-2; D gene: .; V gene: TRBV7-2; clone size: few
CDR3 protein: CASNTGVETQYF; CDR3 DNA: TGTGCCAGCAACACAGGGGTAGAGACCCAGTACTTC; J gene: TRBJ2-5; D gene: TRBD1; V gene: TRBV28; clone size: .
CDR3 protein: CASGPLAGEHEQFF; CDR3 DNA: TGTGCCAGCGGTCCCCTAGCGGGAGAGCATGAGCAGTTCTTC; J gene: TRBJ2-1; D gene: .; V gene: TRBV21-1; clone size: .
CDR3 protein: CATSDGRSSYNEQFF; CDR3 DNA: TGTGCCACCAGTGATGGTCGAAGCTCCTACAATGAGCAGTTCTTC; J gene: TRBJ2-1; D gene: .; V gene: TRBV24-1; clone size: .
CDR3 protein: CSALHSSGRTDTQYF; CDR3 DNA: TGCAGTGCCCTCCATTCTAGCGGGAGGACAGATACGCAGTATTTT; J gene: TRBJ2-3; D gene: TRBD2; V gene: TRBV20-1; clone size: few
CDR3 protein: CASSVRTGANVLTF; CDR3 DNA: TGTGCCAGCAGCGTGAGGACGGGGGCCAACGTCCTGACTTTC; J gene: TRBJ2-6; D gene: .; V gene: TRBV9; clone size: few
CDR3 protein: CASSPTGGDINIQYF; CDR3 DNA: TGCGCCAGCAGCCCGACCGGGGGGGATATAAACATTCAGTACTTC; J gene: TRBJ2-4; D gene: TRBD2; V gene: TRBV5-1; clone size: .
CDR3 protein: CASSESQTRELFF; CDR3 DNA: TGTGCCAGCAGCGAATCCCAGACCCGGGAGCTGTTTTTT; J gene: TRBJ2-2; D gene: .; V gene: TRBV7-2; clone size: few
CDR3 protein: CASSAPGTGPAGSSYNEQFF; CDR3 DNA: TGTGCCAGCAGTGCCCCCGGGACAGGGCCCGCCGGGAGCTCCTACAATGAGCAGTTCTTC; J gene: TRBJ2-1; D gene: TRBD1; V gene: TRBV12-3/TRBV12-4; clone size: few
CDR3 protein: CASGGGLLPAGELFF; CDR3 DNA: TGTGCCAGCGGGGGGGGACTCCTCCCCGCCGGGGAGCTGTTTTTT; J gene: TRBJ2-2; D gene: TRBD2; V gene: TRBV25-1; clone size: few